This TCR beta chain was sequenced in a study of cytomegalovirus exposure and HLA in healthy donors. Researchers ran the PCR with 60 Vbeta and 13 Jbeta primers. This table comes from immunoSEQ multiplex PCR, and its TCRdb copy is limited to in-frame clones, with some not included. The table includes 110,000 to 150,000 clones, around 80% detected once. This CDR3 is built from 16 residues. The ends lost 2 bases at V and 8 bases at J; junction bases unmatched: 13. Germline V CDR1 and CDR2: SGDLS, YYNGEE. Study-wide results and limits: CMV serostatus alone was available as immune exposure information. Most TCR sequences were seen very rarely across donors, but some public TCRs occurred in many.

This clone was counted a single time. The antigen remains undetermined. This chain connects TRBV9 to TRBJ2-1, with 7 bases lining up with TRBD2. This TCR came from a man aged 35-49 years in good health and CMV-seropositive. Sequences were obtained from PBMCs. CDR3 DNA sequence: TGTGCCAGCAGCGTGCGGGACTATATGGCCGGCGATGAGCAGTTCTTC. It encodes CASSVRDYMAGDEQFF.